Sequencing of this T cell receptor beta chain was carried out in a study of blood T cell repertoires in COVID-19. Germline V gene lookup returns CDR1 SGHTA and CDR2 FQGNSA. The CDR3 contains 16 residues. V was shortened by 5 bases and J by 1 base, with 17 bases between the two germline ends. TCRdb keeps only in-frame clones here, not all; method: immunoSEQ multiplex PCR. The data show 250,000 or so clones, roughly 91% seen once. The TCR comes from a woman aged 40 to 50 who had recovered from COVID-19. The chain has TRBV7-2 and TRBJ2-5, with D tentatively TRBD2 (6 bases). The specimen was peripheral blood. In DNA form, the CDR3 reads TGTGCCAGCAGCCCCCGGGAGACTAGTTCCCAAGAGACCCAGTACTTC. Translating gives CASSPRETSSQETQYF.